These T cell receptor beta chains were read from a single sample in a study of siplizumab effects on memory and regulatory T cells. Produced via immunoSEQ multiplex PCR; TCRdb's table is partial and in-frame only. The sample lists 75,000 to 100,000 clones, just under 95% occurring once. What was sequenced was non-Treg CD4+ T cells sorted from blood. The receptor set was obtained from a human donor in good health. CDR3s include the opening cysteine and the closing phenylalanine or tryptophan. D genes are given only for firm matches. Some rows mark clone size as missing; the rest say once, few, many or name a class of expanded clone.

J,size,D,V,DNA,CDR3
TRBJ2-1,.,.,TRBV30,TGTGCCTGTGGAGAATGCTACAACTCCGACAATGAGCAGTTCTTC,CACGECYNSDNEQFF
TRBJ2-3,.,TRBD2,TRBV2,TGTGCCCTTAGTAAGGGCCTAGCGGGAATAGATACGCAGTATTTT,CALSKGLAGIDTQYF
TRBJ2-1,.,.,TRBV19,TGTGCCAGTAGTGTTGGAGTCGGCTCCTACAATGAGCAGTTCTTC,CASSVGVGSYNEQFF
TRBJ2-2,.,.,TRBV11-2,TGTGCCAGCAGCTTAGTTGACGGGGAGCTGTTTTTT,CASSLVDGELFF
TRBJ2-7,.,.,TRBV28,TGTGCCAGCAGTACAGGGCCAATTGGCGGGAGTAGCTTCGAGCAGTACTTC,CASSTGPIGGSSFEQYF
TRBJ1-2,.,.,TRBV11-2,TGTGCCAGCAGCTTAGGTGGGGGGCTCTATGGCTACACCTTC,CASSLGGGLYGYTF
TRBJ1-1,.,.,TRBV6-6,TGTGCCAGCAGTGAGGCGGGACGGATGAACACTGAAGCTTTCTTT,CASSEAGRMNTEAFF
TRBJ2-3,.,.,TRBV18,TGTGCCAGCTCACTAGACAGCCCATCTACTAGCACAGATACGCAGTATTTT,CASSLDSPSTSTDTQYF
TRBJ2-7,once,.,TRBV30,TGTGCCTGGAGTGCCAGTGTAGCCGAGCAGTACTTC,CAWSASVAEQYF
TRBJ1-4,once,TRBD1,TRBV29-1,TGCAGCGCCACAAAAGACAGGGCGAGTGAAAAACTGTTTTTT,CSATKDRASEKLFF
TRBJ2-7,.,.,TRBV7-3,TGTGCCAGCAGCTTAGAACCCTACGAGCAGTACTTC,CASSLEPYEQYF
TRBJ2-7,.,.,TRBV7-9,TGTGCCAGCAGCTCTTTAGCGGTCCACGAGCAGTACTTC,CASSSLAVHEQYF
TRBJ1-5,few,TRBD1,TRBV30,TGTGCCTGGAGTGTGGGGACAGGCTATCAGCCCCAGCATTTT,CAWSVGTGYQPQHF
TRBJ2-7,.,.,TRBV5-6,TGTGCCAGCATCAATCCTCAGGACGAGCAGTACTTC,CASINPQDEQYF
TRBJ2-5,.,TRBD1,TRBV2,TGTGCCAGCATTAGACAGGGGGTTGGTGGGGAGACCCAGTACTTC,CASIRQGVGGETQYF
TRBJ1-1,.,.,TRBV7-9,TGTGCCAGCAGCTTAGCGGGCAGAACGAACACTGAAGCTTTCTTT,CASSLAGRTNTEAFF
TRBJ2-7,.,TRBD2,TRBV29-1,TGCAGCGTTCAGCGGGAGAAATTTGGCGAGCAGTACTTC,CSVQREKFGEQYF
TRBJ1-5,medium-sized,.,TRBV9,TGTGCCAGCAGCGTAGGGGGGGTACAGCCCCAGCATTTT,CASSVGGVQPQHF
TRBJ2-7,.,.,TRBV11-2,TGTGCCAGCAGCCCCAGACCTAAACTAGCTTACGAGCAGTACTTC,CASSPRPKLAYEQYF
TRBJ1-4,once,.,TRBV6-1,TGTGCCAGCAGTGAGGGAACCTCGGGGGCTAGTGAAAAACTGTTTTTT,CASSEGTSGASEKLFF
TRBJ2-3,.,TRBD2,TRBV7-9,TGTGCCAGCAGCCCAGGACTAGCGGGACGGGCAGATACGCAGTATTTT,CASSPGLAGRADTQYF
TRBJ2-7,.,.,TRBV7-8,TGTGCCAGCAGCCGGGCCTACGAGCAGTACTTC,CASSRAYEQYF
TRBJ2-1,.,.,TRBV6-5,TGTGCCAGCAGTTACGGCGACTTGAACAATGAGCAGTTCTTC,CASSYGDLNNEQFF
TRBJ2-2,.,.,TRBV28,TGTGCCAGCAGTCGTAGCCCCGGCCGCACCGGGGAGCTGTTTTTT,CASSRSPGRTGELFF
TRBJ2-7,.,TRBD2,TRBV30,TGTGCCTGGAGTCGTCGGACGGACAGACTAGCGGGAGCCTACGAGCAGTACTTC,CAWSRRTDRLAGAYEQYF
TRBJ1-1,.,.,TRBV5-4,TGTGCCAGCAGCTTGGTCAGGGGCGGTGTCACTGAAGCTTTCTTT,CASSLVRGGVTEAFF
TRBJ2-1,.,.,TRBV5-4,TGTGCCAGCAGCCAAGGTAACGGGAACTACAATGAGCAGTTCTTC,CASSQGNGNYNEQFF